The 5 T cell receptor beta chains below were found in one sample sequenced in a study of blood T cell repertoires in COVID-19. The data were produced by immunoSEQ multiplex PCR, yet TCRdb's version contains in-frame clones alone and is incomplete. The repertoire includes some 150,000 clones, over 75% of them detected once, and 0.95% to 1.5% sits in the top ten. The sequenced material came from PBMCs or T cells enriched from blood (not recorded which). Receptor source: a woman between 25 and 40 years old with acute COVID-19.

The chain employs TRBV28 and TRBJ1-5, with D unclear. The CDR3 loop spans 14 amino acids. With 8 bases removed from V and 4 bases from J, the gap between germline ends came to 15 bases. Germline loops: CDR1 MDHEN, CDR2 SYDVKM. CDR3 sequence (DNA): TGTGCCAGCCGGACGGGGAGTTTAAATCAGCCCCAGCATTTT. Protein product: CASRTGSLNQPQHF.

The genes are TRBV28 and TRBJ1-1, with 11 bases aligning to TRBD1. CDR1 MDHEN and CDR2 SYDVKM come from the germline V gene. The CDR3 consists of 14 residues. J was trimmed by 6 bases and V by 6 bases; bases with no gene match: 6. In DNA form, the CDR3 reads TGTGCCAGCAGAGATTTGGACAGGGGGCCTGAAGCTTTCTTT. Protein: CASRDLDRGPEAFF.

This chain uses TRBV20-1 with TRBJ2-1; possibly TRBD2 for D (6 bases). The CDR3 covers 11 residues. Looked up from germline, CDR1 is DFQATT and CDR2 is SNEGSKA (reference sequence). V lost 0 bases, J lost 12 bases, and 9 bases lay in between. In nucleotides, the CDR3 is TGCAGTGCTAGAGACGCCGGGAGGCAGTTCTTC. It codes for CSARDAGRQFF.

The chain carries TRBV30 and TRBJ1-5; D not resolved. CDR3 length: 13 amino acids. Germline CDR1 is GTSNPN and CDR2 is SVGIG (reference sequence). The V end was cut by 1 base, the J end by 3 bases, with 7 bases between. The CDR3 spells CAWSAKINQPQHF. The DNA of the CDR3 is TGTGCCTGGAGTGCAAAAATCAATCAGCCCCAGCATTTT.

CDR3 amino acids: CASSHEPRDRGYEQYF. CDR3 DNA: TGCGCCAGCAGCCACGAACCCCGGGACAGGGGGTACGAGCAGTACTTC. This sequence joins TRBV4-1 and TRBJ2-7; TRBD1 matches at 11 bases. The CDR3 is 16 residues long. Trimming at V came to 3 bases and at J to 4 bases, leaving 8 bases not matched to a gene. Looked up from germline, CDR1 is MGHRA and CDR2 is YSYEKL.